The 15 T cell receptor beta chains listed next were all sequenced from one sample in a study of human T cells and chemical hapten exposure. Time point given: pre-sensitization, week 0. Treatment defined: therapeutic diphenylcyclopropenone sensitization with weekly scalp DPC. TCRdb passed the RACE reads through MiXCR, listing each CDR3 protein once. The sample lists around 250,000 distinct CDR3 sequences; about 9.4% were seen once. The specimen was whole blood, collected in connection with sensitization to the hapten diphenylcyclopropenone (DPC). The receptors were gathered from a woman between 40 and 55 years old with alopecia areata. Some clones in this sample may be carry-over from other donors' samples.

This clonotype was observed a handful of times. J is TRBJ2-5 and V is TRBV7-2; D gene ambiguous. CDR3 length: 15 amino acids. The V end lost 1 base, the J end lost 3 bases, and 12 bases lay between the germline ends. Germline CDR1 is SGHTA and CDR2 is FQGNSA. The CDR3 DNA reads TGTGCCAGCAGCTTAGTGTCGAACCGCGAAGAGACCCAGTACTTC. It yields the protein CASSLVSNREETQYF. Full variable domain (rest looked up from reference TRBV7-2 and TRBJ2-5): GAGVSQSPSNKVTEKGKDVELRCDPISGHTALYWYRQSLGQGLEFLIYFQGNSAPDKSGLPSDRFSAERTGGSVSTLTIQRTQQEDSAVYLCASSLVSNREETQYFGPGTRLLVL.

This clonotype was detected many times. CDR3 coding DNA: TGCGCCAGCAGCCCCGACCGAGGGGGCTACGAGCAGTACTTC. Its translation is CASSPDRGGYEQYF. The chain recombines TRBV5-1 with TRBJ2-7; D may be TRBD1 (6 bases). The CDR3 contains 14 residues. Germline V CDR1 and CDR2: SGHRS, YFSETQ. V was shortened by 4 bases and J by 3 bases, with 14 bases between the two germline ends.

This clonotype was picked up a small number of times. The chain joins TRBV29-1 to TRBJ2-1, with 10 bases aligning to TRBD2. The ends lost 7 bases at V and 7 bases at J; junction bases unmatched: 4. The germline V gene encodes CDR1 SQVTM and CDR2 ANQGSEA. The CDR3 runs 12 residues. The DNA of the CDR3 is TGCAGCGAATCTAGCGGGAGTAATGAGCAGTTCTTC. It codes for CSESSGSNEQFF.

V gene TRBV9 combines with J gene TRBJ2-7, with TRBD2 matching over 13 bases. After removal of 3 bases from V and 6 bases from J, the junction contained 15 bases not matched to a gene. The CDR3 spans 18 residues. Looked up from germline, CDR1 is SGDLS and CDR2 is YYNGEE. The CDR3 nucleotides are TGTGCCAGCAGCGCACGGACTAGCGGGGGAGGCCGAATCGGCGAGCAGTACTTC. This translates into CASSARTSGGGRIGEQYF. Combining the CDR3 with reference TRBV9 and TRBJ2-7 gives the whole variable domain DSGVTQTPKHLITATGQRVTLRCSPRSGDLSVYWYQQSLDQGLQFLIQYYNGEERAKGNILERFSAQQFPDLHSELNLSSLELGDSALYFCASSARTSGGGRIGEQYFGPGTRLTVT.

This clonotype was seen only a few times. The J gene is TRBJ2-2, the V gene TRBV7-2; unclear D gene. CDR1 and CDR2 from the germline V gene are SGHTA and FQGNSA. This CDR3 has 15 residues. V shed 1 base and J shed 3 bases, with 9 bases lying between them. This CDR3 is CASSLVASYTGELFF. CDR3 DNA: TGTGCCAGCAGCTTAGTTGCTTCCTACACCGGGGAGCTGTTTTTT.

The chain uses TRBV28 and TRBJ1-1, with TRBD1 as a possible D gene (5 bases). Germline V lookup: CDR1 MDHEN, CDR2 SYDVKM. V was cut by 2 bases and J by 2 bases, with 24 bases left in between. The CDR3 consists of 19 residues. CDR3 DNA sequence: TGTGCCAGCAGTTTAATGGCGAGTCCGAGGGCGGGGGAAAACACTGAAGCTTTCTTT. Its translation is CASSLMASPRAGENTEAFF.

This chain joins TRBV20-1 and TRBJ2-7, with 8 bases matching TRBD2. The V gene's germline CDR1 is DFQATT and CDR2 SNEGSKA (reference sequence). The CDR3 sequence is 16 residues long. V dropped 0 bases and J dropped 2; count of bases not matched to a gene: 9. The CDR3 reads CSARDVSGGRTYEQYF. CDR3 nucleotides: TGCAGTGCTAGAGATGTAAGCGGGGGAAGGACCTACGAGCAGTACTTC.

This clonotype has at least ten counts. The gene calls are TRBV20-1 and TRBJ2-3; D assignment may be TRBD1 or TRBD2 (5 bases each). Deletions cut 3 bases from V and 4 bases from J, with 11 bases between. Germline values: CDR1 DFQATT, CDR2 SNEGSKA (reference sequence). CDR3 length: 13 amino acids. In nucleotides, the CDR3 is TGCAGTGCTAGGGAACGGGGCGCAGATACGCAGTATTTT. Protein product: CSARERGADTQYF.

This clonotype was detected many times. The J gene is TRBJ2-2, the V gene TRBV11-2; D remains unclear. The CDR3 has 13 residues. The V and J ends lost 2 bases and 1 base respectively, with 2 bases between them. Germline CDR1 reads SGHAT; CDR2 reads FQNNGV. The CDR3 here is CASSLLNTGELFF. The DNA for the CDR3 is TGTGCCAGCAGCTTATTGAACACCGGGGAGCTGTTTTTT. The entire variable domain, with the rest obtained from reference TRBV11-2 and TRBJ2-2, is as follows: EAGVAQSPRYKIIEKRQSVAFWCNPISGHATLYWYQQILGQGPKLLIQFQNNGVVDDSQLPKDRFSAERLKGVDSTLKIQPAKLEDSAVYLCASSLLNTGELFFGEGSRLTVL.

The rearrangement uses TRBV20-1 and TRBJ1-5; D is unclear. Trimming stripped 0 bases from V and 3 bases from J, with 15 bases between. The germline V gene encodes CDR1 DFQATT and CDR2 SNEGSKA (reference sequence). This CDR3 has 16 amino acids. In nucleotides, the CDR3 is TGCAGTGCTAGAGATTATTTGAGGCAGATCAATCAGCCCCAGCATTTT. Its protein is CSARDYLRQINQPQHF.

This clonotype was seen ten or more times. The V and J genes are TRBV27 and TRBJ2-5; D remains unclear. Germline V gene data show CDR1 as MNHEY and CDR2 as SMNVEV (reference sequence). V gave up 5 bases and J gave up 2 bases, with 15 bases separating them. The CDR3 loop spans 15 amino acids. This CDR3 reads CASSKRAIVQETQYF. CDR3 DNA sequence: TGTGCCAGCAGTAAACGGGCCATCGTACAAGAGACCCAGTACTTC.

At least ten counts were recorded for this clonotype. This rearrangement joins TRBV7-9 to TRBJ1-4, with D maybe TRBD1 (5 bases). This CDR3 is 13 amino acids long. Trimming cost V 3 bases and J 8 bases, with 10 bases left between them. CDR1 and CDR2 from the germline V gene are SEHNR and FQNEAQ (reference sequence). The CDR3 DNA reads TGTGCCAGCAGCTTTGGGACGGTAGAAAAACTGTTTTTT. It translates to CASSFGTVEKLFF.

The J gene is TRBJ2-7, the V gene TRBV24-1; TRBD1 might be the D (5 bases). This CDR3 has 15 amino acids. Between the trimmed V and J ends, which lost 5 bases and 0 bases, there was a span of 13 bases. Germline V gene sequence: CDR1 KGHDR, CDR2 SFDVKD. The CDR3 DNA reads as TGTGCCACCAGTGGGTCAGGGCCGAGCTCCTACGAGCAGTACTTC. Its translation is CATSGSGPSSYEQYF.

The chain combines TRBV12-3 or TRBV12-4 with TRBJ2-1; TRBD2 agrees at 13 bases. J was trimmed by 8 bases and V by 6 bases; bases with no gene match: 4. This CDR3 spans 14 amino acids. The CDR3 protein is CASRGTSGIHEQFF. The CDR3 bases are TGTGCCAGCAGGGGGACTAGCGGGATCCATGAGCAGTTCTTC.

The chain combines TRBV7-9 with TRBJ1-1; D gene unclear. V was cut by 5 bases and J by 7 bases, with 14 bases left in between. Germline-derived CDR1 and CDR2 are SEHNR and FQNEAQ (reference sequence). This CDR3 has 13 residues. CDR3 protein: CASSPPAEYEAFF. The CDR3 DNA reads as TGTGCCAGCAGCCCCCCGGCAGAGTATGAAGCTTTCTTT.